The 27 T cell receptor beta chains below come from one sample, sequenced in a study of OX40 agonist ivuxolimab in advanced cancers. Library preparation used the immunoSEQ multiplex PCR assay. TCRdb provides this immuneACCESS table in a form limited to in-frame rearrangements. Some clones are lacking; in checked studies, under half of them reflect an unresolved V gene, and why the rest are absent is not known. The table for this sample lists 55,000 to 65,000 clones; around 85% of them were counted only once. The top ten clones comprise about 0.71% of the sample. The specimen was CD4+ or CD8+ T cells sorted from blood, collected in a trial of the OX40 agonist ivuxolimab. The receptors were sampled from an adult with an advanced solid tumor such as melanoma, head and neck, liver or kidney cancer.

This clone occurred a few times. The chain links TRBV21-1 to TRBJ2-3; TRBD2 is taken as the D call from the table, unchecked against the DNA. TRBV21-1 is listed as a pseudogene. The CDR3 has 16 residues. Here the CDR3 DNA reads TGTGCCAGCAGCAAACCTCTCGCGGGAGGGACAGATACGCAGTATTTT. Protein: CASSKPLAGGTDTQYF.

This clone was observed a handful of times. The rearrangement links TRBV15 to TRBJ2-1; a possible D gene is TRBD2 (6 bases). V was clipped by 0 bases and J by 8 bases, with 14 bases between them. The CDR3 contains 15 residues. The V gene's germline CDR1 is LNHNV and CDR2 YYDKDF (reference sequence). CDR3 DNA: TGTGCCACCAGCAGAGAGGGCGGGATGTTAGATGAGCAGTTCTTC. It yields the protein CATSREGGMLDEQFF.

In this sample, this clone turned up a few times. The rearrangement uses TRBV15 and TRBJ2-7, with 9 bases aligning to TRBD1. The CDR3 covers 16 residues. Germline CDR1 is LNHNV and CDR2 is YYDKDF (reference sequence). The J segment lost 5 bases and the V segment lost 3 bases, leaving 11 bases of the junction unmatched. CDR3 in amino acids: CATSRLGGQGIDEQYF. In DNA form, the CDR3 reads TGTGCCACCAGCAGGCTAGGGGGACAGGGAATCGACGAGCAGTACTTC. The full variable domain, its missing parts supplied by reference TRBV15 and TRBJ2-7, is DAMVIQNPRYQVTQFGKPVTLSCSQTLNHNVMYWYQQKSSQAPKLLFHYYDKDFNNEADTPDNFQSRRPNTSFCFLDIRSPGLGDTAMYLCATSRLGGQGIDEQYFGPGTRLTVT.

This clone was recorded once. V is TRBV5-1 and J is TRBJ1-4; D is undetermined. V was shortened by 0 bases and J by 4 bases, with 10 bases between the two germline ends. There are 15 residues in the CDR3. Germline CDR1 SGHRS, CDR2 YFSETQ. CDR3 in DNA: TGCGCCAGCAGCTTGGCGGGAGGGAGTAATGAAAAACTGTTTTTT. The encoded protein is CASSLAGGSNEKLFF.

The chain has TRBV2 and TRBJ1-1; 10 bases align to TRBD1. Trimming took 7 bases from V and 4 from J; bases not matched to a gene: 9. The CDR3 covers 15 residues. Per germline, CDR1 SNHLY and CDR2 FYNNEI. The CDR3 loop is CASTSGTGVGTEAFF. The CDR3 nucleotides are TGTGCCAGCACATCCGGGACAGGGGTGGGCACTGAAGCTTTCTTT. Looking up the rest from reference TRBV2 and TRBJ1-1 gives the full variable domain: EPEVTQTPSHQVTQMGQEVILRCVPISNHLYFYWYRQILGQKVEFLVSFYNNEISEKSEIFDDQFSVERPDGSNFTLKIRSTKLEDSAMYFCASTSGTGVGTEAFFGQGTRLTVV.

The CDR3 nucleotides read TGTGCCAGCAGCTTAAGGGGTAATTCACCCCTCCACTTT. Translating it yields CASSLRGNSPLHF. V and J are TRBV5-4 and TRBJ1-6, with D possibly being TRBD1 (5 bases). V was trimmed by 2 bases and J by 6 bases, leaving 6 bases between them. The CDR3 runs 13 residues. CDR1 and CDR2 (germline): SGHNT, YYREEE (reference sequence). Full variable domain (rest looked up from reference TRBV5-4 and TRBJ1-6): ETGVTQSPTHLIKTRGQQVTLRCSSQSGHNTVSWYQQALGQGPQFIFQYYREEENGRGNFPPRFSGLQFPNYSSELNVNALELDDSALYLCASSLRGNSPLHFGNGTRLTVT.

The chain uses TRBV7-9 and TRBJ2-7; TRBD1 or TRBD2 may be the D gene (5 bases each). The V gene's germline CDR1 is SEHNR and CDR2 FQNEAQ (reference sequence). This CDR3 is 14 amino acids long. The germline V and J ends were trimmed by 6 bases and 7 bases, with 19 bases remaining between them. CDR3 bases: TGTGCCAGCAGGAGGGACGCAGCCCTCGAGGAGCAGTACTTC. Amino acids: CASRRDAALEEQYF.

J is TRBJ2-7 and V is TRBV7-9; D not certain. V was trimmed by 5 bases and J by 4 bases, leaving 15 bases between them. From germline, CDR1 is SEHNR and CDR2 FQNEAQ (reference sequence). The CDR3 spans 14 residues. CDR3 sequence reads: CASSIDGPRYEQYF. Here the CDR3 DNA reads TGTGCCAGCAGCATTGACGGACCGAGGTACGAGCAGTACTTC.

This chain uses TRBV5-6 with TRBJ2-1; the match to TRBD1 covers 7 bases. This CDR3 contains 15 residues. Trimming cost V 2 bases and J 3 bases; bases outside gene matches: 5. CDR1 and CDR2 (germline): SGHDT, YYEEEE. The DNA of the CDR3 is TGTGCCAGCAGCTTCCGGACAGGTGACTACAATGAGCAGTTCTTC. It translates to CASSFRTGDYNEQFF.

The rearrangement links TRBV15 to TRBJ2-7; a possible D gene is TRBD2 (5 bases). Germline V lookup: CDR1 LNHNV, CDR2 YYDKDF (reference sequence). The CDR3 is made up of 14 amino acids. V dropped 1 base and J dropped 2 bases, with 9 bases sitting between them. In DNA, the CDR3 is TGTGCCACCAGCAGAGGTCGAGCGGCCTACGAGCAGTACTTC. It translates to CATSRGRAAYEQYF.

The chain carries TRBV30 and TRBJ2-1; 8 nucleotides agree with TRBD1. From germline, CDR1 is GTSNPN and CDR2 SVGIG (reference sequence). The length of the CDR3 is 13 residues. V dropped 5 bases and J dropped 1; count of bases not matched to a gene: 1. CDR3 nucleotides: TGTGCCTGGCGACAGGGGTCCTACAATGAGCAGTTCTTC. It is translated as CAWRQGSYNEQFF.

The chain carries TRBV7-9 and TRBJ2-5; D ambiguous. Per the germline V gene, CDR1 is SEHNR and CDR2 is FQNEAQ (reference sequence). V lost 3 bases to trimming and J lost 1 base, with 0 bases between them. This CDR3 is 11 amino acids long. CDR3 nucleotides: TGTGCCAGCAGCTTCCAAGAGACCCAGTACTTC. Protein product: CASSFQETQYF.

This chain connects TRBV19 to TRBJ1-1; TRBD1 agrees at 9 bases. The germline V gene has CDR1 LNHDA and CDR2 SQIVND (reference sequence). This CDR3 has 13 amino acids. V was pared by 5 bases and J by 7 bases, with 5 bases of the junction left unmatched. The CDR3 DNA reads as TGTGCCAGTAGTGTAAGACAGGGGGGTGAAGCTTTCTTT. Residues: CASSVRQGGEAFF.

This clone was seen only a few times. V gene TRBV18 combines with J gene TRBJ1-2; D is uncertain. CDR3 length: 13 amino acids. Trimming took off 2 bases at V and 4 bases at J, with 8 bases between the two ends. Germline V gene data show CDR1 as KGHSH and CDR2 as LQKENI. The DNA of the CDR3 is TGTGCCAGCTCACCAGGAGGGCGCTATGGCTACACCTTC. This gives the protein CASSPGGRYGYTF.

This chain uses TRBV29-1 with TRBJ2-5, with D tentatively TRBD2 (6 bases). The length of the CDR3 is 15 residues. V dropped 4 bases and J dropped 4 bases, with 19 bases sitting between them. Germline V gene data show CDR1 as SQVTM and CDR2 as ANQGSEA. For the CDR3, the DNA is TGCAGCGTTGCCTTACCAAGGGAGGCCGGAGAGACCCAGTACTTC. Its protein is CSVALPREAGETQYF.

Only a few counts were recorded for this clone. The genes are TRBV11-2 and TRBJ2-4; D perhaps matches TRBD1 (6 bases). This CDR3 region has 17 residues. CDR1 and CDR2 from the germline V gene are SGHAT and FQNNGV. V was trimmed by 5 bases and J by 6 bases, leaving 23 bases between them. The CDR3 nucleotides read TGTGCCAGCAGCCCCGGGCCACACAGGGATGGGAGAAACATTCAGTACTTC. Amino acid sequence: CASSPGPHRDGRNIQYF.

J is TRBJ1-5 and V is TRBV30, with D uncertain. Germline V CDR1 and CDR2: GTSNPN, SVGIG (reference sequence). Between the trimmed V and J ends, which lost 0 bases and 6 bases, there was a span of 9 bases. This CDR3 region has 13 residues. CDR3 bases: TGTGCCTGGAGTGTGGGAGGTAGTCAGCCCCAGCATTTT. This encodes CAWSVGGSQPQHF.

The rearrangement joins TRBV19 to TRBJ2-5; D may be TRBD2 (5 bases). Trimming removed 9 bases at V and 5 bases at J, with 13 bases between. The CDR3 is 12 amino acids. Germline V lookup: CDR1 LNHDA, CDR2 SQIVND (reference sequence). The CDR3, as DNA: TGTGCCAGCTCTGCGGGTGGGGAGACCCAGTACTTC. Its translation is CASSAGGETQYF.

The chain links TRBV19 to TRBJ1-5; no definite D call. V was pared by 3 bases and J by 7 bases, with 10 bases between. Germline CDR1 reads LNHDA; CDR2 reads SQIVND (reference sequence). The CDR3 is made up of 13 amino acids. This chain's CDR3 is CASSIFWGQPQHF. The CDR3 DNA is TGTGCCAGTAGTATTTTTTGGGGACAGCCCCAGCATTTT.

V usage is TRBV5-1 and J usage is TRBJ2-5, with D hard to call. The V gene's germline CDR1 is SGHRS and CDR2 YFSETQ. The CDR3 runs to 13 residues. Between the trimmed V and J ends, which lost 2 bases and 0 bases, there was a span of 5 bases. The CDR3 is CASSLSNQETQYF. In DNA form, the CDR3 reads TGCGCCAGCAGCTTATCGAACCAAGAGACCCAGTACTTC.

The chain has TRBV9 and TRBJ2-5, with D possibly matching TRBD2 (5 bases). There are 15 residues in the CDR3. The germline CDR1 and CDR2 sequences are SGDLS and YYNGEE. Trimming removed 4 bases from V and 0 bases from J, with 13 bases in between. CDR3 sequence: CASSNGGLYQETQYF. As DNA, the CDR3 is TGTGCCAGCAGCAATGGAGGTTTGTACCAAGAGACCCAGTACTTC. Full variable domain (missing parts from reference TRBV9 and TRBJ2-5): DSGVTQTPKHLITATGQRVTLRCSPRSGDLSVYWYQQSLDQGLQFLIQYYNGEERAKGNILERFSAQQFPDLHSELNLSSLELGDSALYFCASSNGGLYQETQYFGPGTRLLVL.

This chain joins TRBV5-1 and TRBJ1-2; D is undetermined. CDR1 and CDR2 (germline): SGHRS, YFSETQ. CDR3 length: 13 residues. With 0 bases removed from V and 5 bases from J, the gap between germline ends came to 8 bases. CDR3 region: CASSLGRLYGYTF. The CDR3, as DNA: TGCGCCAGCAGCTTGGGCAGGCTGTATGGCTACACCTTC.

The chain links TRBV2 to TRBJ2-7; 7 nucleotides agree with TRBD2. This CDR3 has 15 amino acids. The junction had 10 bases not matched to a gene; V was cut back by 3 bases and J by 5 bases. CDR1 and CDR2 from the germline V gene are SNHLY and FYNNEI. CDR3 residues: CASSDVGGGPHEQYF. The CDR3 DNA is TGTGCCAGCAGTGATGTGGGGGGGGGTCCCCACGAGCAGTACTTC.

This clone was seen just once. V gene TRBV7-2 combines with J gene TRBJ1-2; no clear D. V lost 0 bases, J lost 8 bases, and 10 bases lay in between. The CDR3 sequence is 13 residues long. Germline CDR1 and CDR2: SGHTA and FQGNSA. CDR3 sequence: CASSLAQVRGYTF. The CDR3 nucleotides read TGTGCCAGCAGCTTAGCTCAGGTTCGAGGCTACACCTTC.

The chain uses TRBV18 and TRBJ1-2, with D possibly TRBD1 on 5 matching bases. Trimming removed 2 bases at V and 1 base at J, with 14 bases between. CDR1 and CDR2 (germline): KGHSH, LQKENI. This CDR3 contains 16 residues. The CDR3 protein is CASSPWEGNFNYGYTF. CDR3 DNA sequence: TGTGCCAGCTCACCATGGGAGGGGAACTTTAACTATGGCTACACCTTC.

The rearrangement joins TRBV30 to TRBJ1-5, with no clear D. The germline V gene has CDR1 GTSNPN and CDR2 SVGIG (reference sequence). CDR3 length: 12 amino acids. The germline V and J ends were trimmed by 2 bases and 7 bases, with 9 bases remaining between them. This chain's CDR3 is CAWSKQKQPQHF. The CDR3 DNA follows: TGTGCCTGGAGTAAACAAAAACAGCCCCAGCATTTT.

The chain joins TRBV7-9 to TRBJ2-3; 7 bases map to TRBD2. The trim removed 5 bases at V and 11 bases at J, leaving 13 bases unmatched. This CDR3 is built from 14 residues. Looked up from germline, CDR1 is SEHNR and CDR2 is FQNEAQ (reference sequence). As DNA, the CDR3 is TGTGCCAGCAGCCCCACGGGAGGAGAGCCAAAGCAGTATTTT. This encodes CASSPTGGEPKQYF.